This entry lists 2 T cell receptor beta chains sequenced from one sample in a study of human T cells and chemical hapten exposure. TCRdb independently ran MiXCR on the RACE reads; one entry per CDR3 protein. The table lists 35,000 to 50,000 distinct CDR3 sequences, 3% to 4.5% of them singletons. Regarding time point: healthy volunteer bleed at 6 weeks. Unseparated into fractions, whole blood served as the source from which total RNA was extracted. Sequenced input: whole blood. The receptors stem from a human donor in good health. Some clones in this sample may be carry-over from other donors' samples.

This clonotype was seen repeatedly, ten times or more. The chain combines TRBV30 with TRBJ2-6; perhaps D is TRBD1 or TRBD2 (5 bases each). Germline V gives CDR1 GTSNPN, CDR2 SVGIG (reference sequence). V lost 0 bases and J 5 bases, leaving 20 bases between the germline ends. The length of the CDR3 is 18 residues. The chain's CDR3 is CAWSVYDSLGVRANVLTF. DNA for the CDR3: TGTGCCTGGAGTGTATACGACAGTTTGGGGGTCCGGGCCAACGTCCTGACTTTC.

This clonotype was recorded many times. The V and J genes are TRBV5-1 and TRBJ2-5, with 12 bases that match TRBD2. This CDR3 is 16 amino acids long. Per the germline V gene, CDR1 is SGHRS and CDR2 is YFSETQ. Trimming removed 4 bases from V and 5 bases from J; junction bases left unmatched: 9. As DNA, the CDR3 is TGCGCCAGCAGCCTGGACCGGACTAGCGGGAAGGAGACCCAGTACTTC. It codes for CASSLDRTSGKETQYF.